These 8 T cell receptor beta chains share one sample of origin, sequenced in a study of cytomegalovirus exposure and HLA in healthy donors. With 60 Vbeta and 13 Jbeta primers, the PCR was carried out. The method was immunoSEQ multiplex PCR; TCRdb's version includes in-frame clones alone and lacks a portion of them. The table includes 140,000 or so clones, roughly 86% detected once. The sample was PBMCs. Receptors originate from a middle-aged woman in good health and CMV-seronegative.

J is TRBJ2-2 and V is TRBV23-1; 7 nucleotides align to TRBD1. TRBV23-1 is an open reading frame, and its role is uncertain. This CDR3 comprises 14 residues. Trimming took 4 bases from V and 6 from J; bases not matched to a gene: 5. The CDR3 DNA sequence: TGCGCCAGCAGTCCCCAGGGGGTCCCCGGGGAGCTGTTTTTT. It codes for CASSPQGVPGELFF.

A word on this clone: A read error may produce the germline difference seen at one junction end. The gene calls are TRBV9 and TRBJ2-3; 10 positions agree with TRBD1. The CDR3 is made up of 14 amino acids. Germline CDR1 reads SGDLS; CDR2 reads YYNGEE. The CDR3 loop reads CASSWGQGTGTQYF. The CDR3 DNA is TGTGCCAGCAGCTGGGGACAGGGGACAGGTACGCAGTATTTT.

In this sample, this clone turned up a few times. The chain links TRBV7-6 to TRBJ1-1; D not certain. Trimming pared 5 bases from V and 0 bases from J, leaving 19 bases between. CDR1 SGHVS and CDR2 FNYEAQ come from the germline V gene. The CDR3 runs 17 residues. The CDR3 reads CASSTGPQYSLNTEAFF. The CDR3, as DNA: TGTGCCAGCAGCACTGGGCCCCAGTACAGCTTGAACACTGAAGCTTTCTTT.

The rearrangement uses TRBV6-5 and TRBJ2-5; perhaps TRBD2 as D (6 bases). The CDR3 runs 16 residues. Trimming took 0 bases from V and 1 from J, leaving 12 bases between them. The germline V gene has CDR1 MNHEY and CDR2 SVGAGI. CDR3 DNA sequence: TGTGCCAGCAGTTACTCGATTGGGGGGACCCAAGAGACCCAGTACTTC. Its translation: CASSYSIGGTQETQYF.

Remarks on this clone: One end of the junction fails to match germline, which may point to a read error. The gene calls are TRBV7-9 and TRBJ2-2; D gene uncertain. This CDR3 region has 13 residues. Germline-derived CDR1 and CDR2 are SEHNR and FQNEAQ (reference sequence). CDR3 DNA sequence: TGTTCCAGCAGCTCAAAAAACACCGGGGAGCTGTTTTTT. Translated, it gives CSSSSKNTGELFF.

DNA for the CDR3: TGCAGCGTTGAGCAACAGAGAAACACCGGGGAGCTGTTTTTT. Protein: CSVEQQRNTGELFF. The chain has TRBV29-1 and TRBJ2-2; D call uncertain. V lost 3 bases and J 2 bases, leaving 10 bases between the germline ends. This CDR3 has 14 residues. Germline V gene sequence: CDR1 SQVTM, CDR2 ANQGSEA.

This clone was seen a single time. The chain carries TRBV6-5 and TRBJ2-6, with a weak D call TRBD1 (6 bases). The CDR3 is 15 amino acids. Looked up from germline, CDR1 is MNHEY and CDR2 is SVGAGI. Trimming took 4 bases from V and 0 from J, leaving 7 bases between them. This chain's CDR3 is CASSLQGSGANVLTF. As DNA, the CDR3 is TGTGCCAGCAGTTTACAGGGCTCTGGGGCCAACGTCCTGACTTTC.

The V gene is TRBV6-6, the J gene TRBJ1-2; D gene unclear. V shed 2 bases and J shed 0 bases, with 10 bases lying between them. Germline V gives CDR1 MNHNY, CDR2 SVGAGI (reference sequence). The CDR3 is 15 residues long. The CDR3 here is CASSYRGSANYGYTF. DNA for the CDR3: TGTGCCAGCAGTTACCGGGGTTCGGCTAACTATGGCTACACCTTC.